The clone carrying this T cell receptor (beta chain) came up a few times. The antigen is not known. Germline assignment: CDR1 MGHDK and CDR2 SYGVNS. The CDR3 is 14 amino acids. V was pared by 3 bases and J by 2 bases, with 10 bases between. With a J-beta primer mix and a sample-barcoded 5' primer, a second PCR ran about 6 to 11 cycles. TCRdb ran MiXCR on the 5' RACE reads and lists one entry per CDR3 protein. This sample yields roughly 1.5 million distinct CDR3 sequences, of which around 40% are seen a single time; more than 4% belongs to the top ten. Donors were healthy Caucasian individuals from Russia aged about 6 to 90. Isolating PBMCs gave at least 6 million of these cells per sample. Every sample gave at least 5 micrograms of total RNA when it was extracted. The data were taken from a study of blood T cells in healthy people across ages. Findings and caveats of the study: Older age coincided with a roughly linear decline in TCR beta diversity per million T cells.

The V and J genes are TRBV25-1 and TRBJ2-5; D is ambiguous. This sequence originates from a woman under 30 in good health. Sample: blood. CDR3 region: CASSDWGSQETQYF. Written as DNA, the CDR3 is TGTGCCAGCAGTGACTGGGGTTCTCAAGAGACCCAGTACTTC. The full variable domain, with the rest looked up from reference TRBV25-1 and TRBJ2-5, is EADIYQTPRYLVIGTGKKITLECSQTMGHDKMYWYQQDPGMELHLIHYSYGVNSTEKGDLSSESTVSRIRTEHFPLTLESARPSHTSQYLCASSDWGSQETQYFGPGTRLLVL.